Here is one T cell receptor (beta chain) with its context. This entry comes from a study of cytotoxic CD8 clonotypes in ibrutinib-treated CLL. Between the trimmed V and J ends, which lost 7 bases and 5 bases, there was a span of 18 bases. CDR1 and CDR2 from the germline V gene are ENHRY and SYGVKD. This CDR3 comprises 15 residues. The table came from immunoSEQ multiplex PCR; TCRdb's copy has only in-frame clones and leaves some out. The sample has 200,000 to 250,000 clones, just under 80% seen once. This TCR came from a human donor with chronic lymphocytic leukemia. Sequencing was performed on PBMCs, taken after 12 months of ibrutinib treatment. This chain joins TRBV10-3 and TRBJ2-1; a weak D match, TRBD2 (6 bases). CDR3 region: CAIKAASGSNNEQFF. CDR3 bases: TGTGCCATCAAGGCAGCAAGCGGGTCCAACAATGAGCAGTTCTTC.